This record concerns one T cell receptor beta chain sequence. The entry originates in a study of blood T cell repertoires in COVID-19. Whole-study context: Sources were T cells, B-cell-depleted T cells, or PBMCs; the material itself was cDNA or gDNA.

Profiling relied on immunoSEQ multiplex PCR, and the TCRdb table lists in-frame clones only, not all of them. The sample carries 45,000 to 70,000 clones, almost 85% recorded once. Deletions cut 0 bases from V and 0 bases from J, with 9 bases between. This CDR3 has 15 residues. This rearrangement joins TRBV6-7 to TRBJ2-7, with D possibly TRBD1 on 5 matching bases. TRBV6-7 is known as an ORF, though its function is uncertain. The sequence derives from a woman of 80 years or more with acute or convalescent COVID-19. The sample consisted of peripheral blood. This CDR3 reads CASSYSKQGSYEQYF. CDR3 coding DNA: TGTGCCAGCAGTTACTCGAAGCAGGGCTCCTACGAGCAGTACTTC.